These 28 T cell receptor beta chains were sequenced from one sample in a study of T cells in Graves' hyperthyroidism and ophthalmopathy. Authors of the study amplified TCR beta CDR3 regions from RNA transcripts. An initial round of RT-PCR targeting the TCR CDR3 relied on the HTBI primer set. TCRdb processed the multiplex PCR reads anew with MiXCR; each CDR3 protein has one entry. The table shows 450,000 to 550,000 distinct CDR3 sequences, with roughly 24% occurring only once. The source material was blood. The receptor source for this set is a woman in her thirties with Graves' ophthalmopathy.

The genes are TRBV12-3 or TRBV12-4 and TRBJ1-1, with D perhaps TRBD1 (5 bases). V dropped 10 bases and J dropped 2 bases, with 14 bases sitting between them. This CDR3 comprises 13 residues. CDR3 loop: CATAGVVNTEAFF. CDR3 bases: TGTGCCACCGCGGGGGTGGTAAACACTGAAGCTTTCTTT.

This clonotype was counted at least ten times. The chain couples TRBV12-3 or TRBV12-4 to TRBJ2-7; 9 bases fit TRBD1. The V and J ends lost 6 bases and 4 bases, in that order; junction bases with no gene match: 10. CDR3 length: 15 amino acids. The CDR3 here is CASREYTGQGYEQYF. The CDR3 nucleotides are TGTGCCAGCAGGGAGTATACGGGACAGGGATACGAGCAGTACTTC.

This clonotype was recorded many times. This rearrangement joins TRBV20-1 to TRBJ2-5, with 7 bases that match TRBD2. This CDR3 has 13 residues. The V segment lost 5 bases and the J segment 6 bases; nucleotides outside the gene matches: 9. In germline, CDR1 is DFQATT, CDR2 SNEGSKA (reference sequence). The DNA of the CDR3 is TGCAGTGCTTACGCACGGGGGGAGCAGACCCAGTACTTC. Its protein product is CSAYARGEQTQYF.

This chain connects TRBV19 to TRBJ1-5, with 8 positions matching TRBD1. CDR3 length equals 14 residues. V lost 3 bases and J lost 7; bases outside the gene matches: 5. Germline CDR1 LNHDA, CDR2 SQIVND (reference sequence). CDR3 sequence (DNA): TGTGCCAGTAGTATGGACAGGGAGGACCAGCCCCAGCATTTT. It encodes CASSMDREDQPQHF.

The chain joins TRBV3-1 to TRBJ2-5; 7 bases align to TRBD2. The J segment lost 4 bases and the V segment lost 4 bases, leaving 9 bases of the junction unmatched. Germline CDR1 LGHDT, CDR2 YNNKEL (reference sequence). The length of the CDR3 is 15 residues. The CDR3 here is CASSLSGTPRETQYF. CDR3 DNA: TGTGCCAGCAGCCTCAGCGGGACCCCCAGAGAGACCCAGTACTTC.

This clonotype was seen repeatedly, ten times or more. The chain carries TRBV20-1 and TRBJ2-5; 7 nucleotides agree with TRBD1. J lost 5 bases, V lost 5 bases, and 14 bases had no gene match. Per germline, CDR1 DFQATT and CDR2 SNEGSKA (reference sequence). The CDR3 consists of 15 residues. CDR3: CSASDRAQSGETQYF. The CDR3 region has the DNA TGCAGTGCTTCAGACAGGGCGCAATCGGGCGAGACCCAGTACTTC.

There are a few counts of this clonotype. CDR3 in DNA: TGTGCCAGCGGAATTGTGGGGACGGTAGCTTTCTTT. Translated: CASGIVGTVAFF. This chain connects TRBV5-6 to TRBJ1-1, with a tentative D call TRBD1 (5 bases). In germline, CDR1 is SGHDT, CDR2 YYEEEE. This CDR3 is 12 amino acids long. The V gene lost 7 bases and the J gene lost 10 bases, with 17 bases spanning the gap.

This clonotype has at least ten counts. The chain combines TRBV7-2 with TRBJ2-7, with D possibly being TRBD2 (5 bases). V was trimmed by 3 bases and J by 5 bases, leaving 11 bases between them. CDR3 size: 13 residues. The germline gives CDR1 SGHTA, CDR2 FQGNSA. The CDR3 loop reads CASSFGGWDEQYF. CDR3 nucleotides: TGTGCCAGCAGCTTCGGCGGGTGGGACGAGCAGTACTTC.

CDR3 residues: CASSYYSYGYTF. In nucleotides, the CDR3 is TGCGCCAGCAGCTACTACAGCTATGGCTACACCTTC. J is TRBJ1-2 and V is TRBV5-1; D is undetermined. The CDR3 contains 12 residues. V shed 3 bases and J shed 4 bases, with 7 bases lying between them. The germline gives CDR1 SGHRS, CDR2 YFSETQ.

The chain joins TRBV28 to TRBJ2-5; 8 bases align to TRBD1. In germline, CDR1 is MDHEN, CDR2 SYDVKM. The CDR3 spans 14 residues. Trimming took 5 bases from V and 5 from J; bases not matched to a gene: 7. CDR3: CASSGDRGRETQYF. In DNA, the CDR3 is TGTGCCAGCAGTGGAGACAGGGGACGCGAGACCCAGTACTTC.

The chain recombines TRBV18 with TRBJ2-5; D not resolved. V was trimmed by 1 base and J by 1 base, leaving 7 bases between them. CDR1 is KGHSH and CDR2 is LQKENI in the germline V gene. The CDR3 length is 14 residues. In nucleotides, the CDR3 is TGTGCCAGCTCACCACGGCACCTCCAAGAGACCCAGTACTTC. Residues: CASSPRHLQETQYF.

This clonotype appeared many times. V gene TRBV5-1 combines with J gene TRBJ1-1; 8 bases map to TRBD1. Germline CDR1 is SGHRS and CDR2 is YFSETQ. This CDR3 region has 14 residues. Germline trimming cut 6 bases from V and 5 bases from J; bases unmatched to any gene: 9. Here the CDR3 DNA reads TGCGCCAGCATGACTTACAGGGGGGGAACTGAAGCTTTCTTT. Translated, it gives CASMTYRGGTEAFF.

This clonotype was detected only a few times. The chain joins TRBV12-3 or TRBV12-4 to TRBJ1-5; D not certain. Trimming removed 3 bases from V and 3 bases from J, with 9 bases in between. The length of the CDR3 is 14 residues. CDR3 loop: CASSFDAYNQPQHF. DNA for the CDR3: TGTGCCAGCAGTTTTGATGCGTACAATCAGCCCCAGCATTTT.

This clonotype was recorded at least ten times. This chain joins TRBV7-3 and TRBJ2-7; 10 nucleotides line up with TRBD2. This CDR3 is built from 15 residues. From germline, CDR1 is SGHTA and CDR2 FQGTGA. The junction had 8 bases not matched to a gene; V was cut back by 5 bases and J by 4 bases. The CDR3 loop reads CASSSSGGPSYEQYF. In nucleotides, the CDR3 is TGTGCCAGCAGCAGTAGCGGGGGGCCCTCATACGAGCAGTACTTC.

The chain has TRBV5-1 and TRBJ2-7, with TRBD1 matching 12 bases. The CDR3 has 16 residues. From germline, CDR1 is SGHRS and CDR2 YFSETQ. The V gene end was trimmed by 2 bases and the J gene end by 5 bases; junction bases not matched to a gene: 8. The CDR3 is CASSLSGQGAGDEQYF. CDR3 sequence (DNA): TGCGCCAGCAGCTTATCGGGACAGGGGGCTGGAGACGAGCAGTACTTC.

Only a few counts were recorded for this clonotype. The chain joins TRBV6-1 to TRBJ2-7, with TRBD1 identical over 7 bases. Germline V gives CDR1 MNHNS, CDR2 SASEGT. The length of the CDR3 is 14 residues. V was clipped by 5 bases and J by 3 bases; unmatched bases: 7. The CDR3 DNA sequence: TGTGCCAGCAGTCCCGACAGGGTAAACTACGAGCAGTACTTC. Amino acids: CASSPDRVNYEQYF.

This clonotype was found many times. The J gene is TRBJ1-5, the V gene TRBV27, with D unclear. This CDR3 spans 13 amino acids. Germline CDR1 MNHEY, CDR2 SMNVEV (reference sequence). The V end was cut by 5 bases, the J end by 6 bases, with 11 bases between. CDR3 protein: CASSPQNTQPQHF. CDR3 nucleotide sequence: TGTGCCAGCAGTCCACAAAACACTCAGCCCCAGCATTTT.

The sample holds many counts of this clonotype. The DNA for the CDR3 is TGTGCCAGCGCTGGGACAGTTGGAAACACCATATATTTT. Protein product: CASAGTVGNTIYF. The chain links TRBV25-1 to TRBJ1-3; 7 bases agree with TRBD1. The CDR3 totals 13 residues. CDR1 and CDR2 (germline): MGHDK, SYGVNS. Germline trimming cut 8 bases from V and 3 bases from J; bases unmatched to any gene: 4.

This clonotype was seen at least ten times. The chain employs TRBV2 and TRBJ1-2; TRBD1 is a possible D gene (5 bases). Per germline, CDR1 SNHLY and CDR2 FYNNEI. The CDR3 spans 12 residues. V lost 4 bases, J lost 4 bases, and 7 bases lay in between. The CDR3 reads CASSGDGYGYTF. CDR3 nucleotide sequence: TGTGCCAGCAGTGGGGACGGCTATGGCTACACCTTC. Combining the CDR3 with reference TRBV2 and TRBJ1-2 gives the whole variable domain EPEVTQTPSHQVTQMGQEVILRCVPISNHLYFYWYRQILGQKVEFLVSFYNNEISEKSEIFDDQFSVERPDGSNFTLKIRSTKLEDSAMYFCASSGDGYGYTFGSGTRLTVV.

This clonotype showed up many times. The chain employs TRBV5-1 and TRBJ1-1; TRBD1 aligns across 9 bases. This CDR3 has 16 residues. Germline V gives CDR1 SGHRS, CDR2 YFSETQ. Unmatched junction bases numbered 8, after V lost 1 base and J lost 4 bases. DNA of the CDR3: TGCGCCAGCAGCTTGAACAGGGGGCCCGGGGGCACTGAAGCTTTCTTT. Amino acids: CASSLNRGPGGTEAFF. The full variable domain, its missing parts supplied by reference TRBV5-1 and TRBJ1-1, is KAGVTQTPRYLIKTRGQQVTLSCSPISGHRSVSWYQQTPGQGLQFLFEYFSETQRNKGNFPGRFSGRQFSNSRSEMNVSTLELGDSALYLCASSLNRGPGGTEAFFGQGTRLTVV.

On this clonotype itself: A read error may account for a junction end that differs from germline. This sequence joins TRBV6-5 and TRBJ2-4; maybe TRBD1 (5 bases). Germline assignment: CDR1 MNHEY and CDR2 SVGAGI. The CDR3 sequence is 13 residues long. The CDR3 DNA is TGTGCCAGCAGTTACGGGGCCAAAAACATTAAGTACTTC. Its translation is CASSYGAKNIKYF.

The chain is built from TRBV12-5 and TRBJ2-6, with TRBD2 matching over 13 bases. This CDR3 contains 19 residues. The germline V gene encodes CDR1 LGHNT and CDR2 FRNRAP. V lost 5 bases and J lost 0; bases outside the gene matches: 7. The CDR3 reads CASGPGTSGDFSGANVLTF. The CDR3 DNA reads TGTGCTAGTGGTCCGGGGACTAGCGGGGACTTCTCTGGGGCCAACGTCCTGACTTTC.

Many counts were recorded for this clonotype. The gene calls are TRBV29-1 and TRBJ2-7; D possibly corresponds to TRBD2 (5 bases). The CDR3 spans 15 residues. Trimming left V 0 bases short and J 3 bases short, with 15 bases between. Germline CDR1 SQVTM, CDR2 ANQGSEA. The CDR3 protein is CSVEDRERHGYEQYF. The CDR3 nucleotides are TGCAGCGTTGAAGATAGGGAGCGACACGGCTACGAGCAGTACTTC.

The chain recombines TRBV12-3 or TRBV12-4 with TRBJ1-5; weak D call: TRBD1 (6 bases). V was trimmed by 7 bases and J by 7 bases, leaving 17 bases between them. This CDR3 is 14 amino acids long. The CDR3 DNA sequence: TGTGCCAGCAACTTCCAGGGGTTCGGGCAGCCCCAGCATTTT. Protein product: CASNFQGFGQPQHF.

This clonotype was observed many times. V and J are TRBV6-2 or TRBV6-3 and TRBJ2-7; either TRBD1 or TRBD2 may fit D (5 bases each). CDR1 MNHEY and CDR2 SVGEGT come from the germline V gene. Between the trimmed V and J ends, which lost 4 bases and 2 bases, there was a span of 12 bases. The CDR3 is made up of 14 amino acids. The CDR3 loop reads CASSLVGTAYEQYF. CDR3 DNA sequence: TGTGCCAGCAGTTTAGTCGGGACGGCCTACGAGCAGTACTTC.

This clonotype was counted many times. This chain links TRBV7-8 with TRBJ1-1; D uncertain. This CDR3 is built from 14 residues. CDR1 and CDR2 (germline): SGHVS, FQNEAQ. V lost 3 bases to trimming and J lost 2 bases, with 10 bases between them. The CDR3 protein is CASSLKNRNTEAFF. The CDR3 bases are TGTGCCAGCAGCTTGAAGAACCGCAACACTGAAGCTTTCTTT.

A single count supports this clonotype. V is TRBV30 and J is TRBJ1-5; D gene uncertain. V was clipped by 0 bases and J by 7 bases, with 10 bases between them. Germline V gene lookup returns CDR1 GTSNPN and CDR2 SVGIG (reference sequence). The CDR3 has 13 residues. The CDR3: CAWSVRAGQPQHF. The CDR3 DNA follows: TGTGCCTGGAGTGTACGGGCGGGACAGCCCCAGCATTTT.

This clonotype was seen repeatedly, ten times or more. The chain has TRBV6-2 or TRBV6-3 and TRBJ2-2; D unresolved. Germline loops: CDR1 MNHEY, CDR2 SVGEGT. The length of the CDR3 is 12 residues. V was trimmed by 7 bases and J by 8 bases, leaving 11 bases between them. In DNA, the CDR3 is TGTGCCAGCACCAACGTGAGGGGGGAGCTGTTTTTT. As protein: CASTNVRGELFF.